One and the same sample provided the 10 T cell receptor beta chains below, sequenced in a study of T-cell memory formation after mild COVID-19. TCRdb itself ran the 5' RACE reads through MiXCR, one entry per CDR3 protein. The sample records approximately 210,000 distinct CDR3 sequences, about 10% being singletons. The sample taken for sequencing was PBMCs or a T cell subset sorted from them (not recorded which). The receptors originated from a man younger than 35 who had mild COVID-19 (a few samples of this study predate the infection). Cell type and time point are not known.

This clonotype has only a few counts. CDR3 amino acids: CSASFGVAYEQYF. In DNA, the CDR3 is TGCAGTGCTAGCTTTGGCGTAGCTTACGAGCAGTACTTC. The chain recombines TRBV20-1 with TRBJ2-7; no reliable D call. Germline-derived CDR1 and CDR2 are DFQATT and SNEGSKA (reference sequence). The V end was cut by 3 bases, the J end by 4 bases, with 13 bases between. This CDR3 comprises 13 residues.

This chain uses TRBV6-6 with TRBJ2-5, with a possible D match to TRBD2 (6 bases). The CDR3 extends over 16 amino acids. V was trimmed by 7 bases and J by 4 bases, leaving 22 bases between them. The germline V gene has CDR1 MNHNY and CDR2 SVGAGI (reference sequence). CDR3 region: CASTTSRGARGETQYF. CDR3 bases: TGTGCCAGCACCACCAGCCGCGGGGCTAGGGGAGAGACCCAGTACTTC.

This clonotype was detected once. The chain uses TRBV20-1 and TRBJ2-1, with TRBD2 matching 8 bases. CDR1 and CDR2 from the germline V gene are DFQATT and SNEGSKA (reference sequence). The V and J ends lost 3 bases and 4 bases, in that order; junction bases with no gene match: 5. The CDR3 is 14 amino acids. The CDR3: CSASRGLAYNEQFF. CDR3 in DNA: TGCAGTGCTAGCCGAGGACTAGCTTACAATGAGCAGTTCTTC.

In this sample, this clonotype turned up a few times. The V call is TRBV5-1, the J call TRBJ2-7, with TRBD1 matching over 9 bases. CDR1 and CDR2 from the germline V gene are SGHRS and YFSETQ. V gave up 4 bases and J gave up 2 bases; unmatched junction bases: 7. CDR3 length: 15 residues. CDR3 nucleotide sequence: TGCGCCAGCAGCCCTCGACAGGGGGGCCCCTACGAGCAGTACTTC. Its protein product is CASSPRQGGPYEQYF.

This clonotype turned up a few times. This chain uses TRBV7-9 with TRBJ1-2; 8 nucleotides agree with TRBD1. After removal of 2 bases from V and 1 base from J, the junction contained 6 bases not matched to a gene. CDR1 and CDR2 (germline): SEHNR, FQNEAQ (reference sequence). CDR3 length: 16 amino acids. The CDR3 region has the DNA TGTGCCAGCAGCTTATTGACAGGGGACCTTAACTATGGCTACACCTTC. Translation gives CASSLLTGDLNYGYTF.

This chain links TRBV5-1 with TRBJ2-4; TRBD1 might be the D (6 bases). CDR1 SGHRS and CDR2 YFSETQ come from the germline V gene. Trimming cost V 5 bases and J 7 bases, with 13 bases left between them. This CDR3 contains 13 residues. The CDR3 loop reads CASRPRGDNIQYF. Written as DNA, the CDR3 is TGCGCCAGCAGACCCAGGGGAGACAACATTCAGTACTTC.

This clonotype came up a few times. The chain combines TRBV20-1 with TRBJ2-5; the match to TRBD2 covers 9 bases. V lost 1 base to trimming and J lost 1 base; unmatched junction nucleotides: 4. The CDR3 contains 15 residues. The germline V gene has CDR1 DFQATT and CDR2 SNEGSKA (reference sequence). CDR3 protein: CSARGLRGGQETQYF. For the CDR3, the DNA is TGCAGTGCTAGAGGTCTGCGGGGGGGCCAAGAGACCCAGTACTTC.

The table lists this clonotype with a few counts. The chain employs TRBV7-2 and TRBJ2-7; 7 bases match TRBD1. V lost 3 bases, J lost 2 bases, and 7 bases stayed unmatched. In germline, CDR1 is SGHTA, CDR2 FQGNSA. The CDR3 sequence is 15 residues long. The CDR3: CASSLSGQKTYEQYF. The CDR3 DNA reads TGTGCCAGCAGCTTGTCGGGACAGAAGACCTACGAGCAGTACTTC.

The chain recombines TRBV12-3 or TRBV12-4 with TRBJ2-3; D gene uncertain. Trimming pared 6 bases from V and 7 bases from J, leaving 17 bases between. This CDR3 region has 14 residues. CDR3 sequence reads: CASSSTSSGNTQYF. The CDR3 nucleotides read TGTGCCAGCAGCTCCACCAGCAGTGGGAATACGCAGTATTTT.

This clonotype has ten or more counts. The CDR3 DNA reads TGTGCCAGCCTCAGTTTGGGGCAAAACATTCAGTACTTC. This codes for CASLSLGQNIQYF. The chain combines TRBV12-3 or TRBV12-4 with TRBJ2-4; tentative D call: TRBD1 (5 bases). Trimming took 8 bases from V and 5 from J, leaving 13 bases between them. CDR3 length: 13 amino acids.